A selection of T cell receptor beta chains follows, all from one sample in a study of T-cell memory formation after mild COVID-19. Using its own MiXCR run on the 5' RACE reads, TCRdb lists one record per CDR3 protein. The sample contains 270,000 or so distinct CDR3 sequences, approximately 18% of which appear only once. The sequencing sample was made of PBMCs or a T cell subset sorted from them (not recorded which). These receptors originate from a man aged 18 to 30 who had mild COVID-19 (a few samples of this study predate the infection). Cell type and time point are not known. Both conserved end residues are part of each CDR3. D genes are given only for firm matches. The size entry is marked missing in some rows and otherwise reads once, few, many or a size class.

J gene,D gene,V gene,clone size,CDR3 protein,CDR3 DNA
TRBJ2-2,TRBD2,TRBV4-2,NA,CASSQRTSGGHTGELFF,TGTGCCAGCAGCCAAAGGACTAGCGGGGGGCACACCGGGGAGCTGTTTTTT
TRBJ1-2,TRBD1,TRBV18,NA,CASSPSDRAYGYTF,TGTGCCAGCTCACCATCGGACAGGGCCTATGGCTACACCTTC
TRBJ2-1,TRBD2,TRBV7-8,few,CASILRGLARNEQFF,TGTGCCAGCATCCTTCGGGGACTAGCGAGGAATGAGCAGTTCTTC
TRBJ2-3,NA,TRBV5-4,NA,CASSSGAVTDTQYF,TGTGCCAGTTCGAGTGGGGCAGTCACAGATACGCAGTATTTT
TRBJ1-5,NA,TRBV7-2,few,CASSITPGPQPQHF,TGTGCCAGCAGCATCACCCCCGGTCCGCAGCCCCAGCATTTT
TRBJ2-3,TRBD2,TRBV7-6,NA,CASSLSRGDPQYF,TGTGCCAGCAGCTTAAGTCGGGGGGATCCGCAGTATTTT
TRBJ2-1,NA,TRBV4-3,NA,CASSQVAGPWEQFF,TGCGCCAGCAGCCAAGTGGCAGGGCCCTGGGAGCAGTTCTTC
TRBJ2-2,TRBD1,TRBV5-1,NA,CATRDRETGELFF,TGCGCCACCAGAGACAGGGAAACCGGGGAGCTGTTTTTT
TRBJ1-1,NA,TRBV5-1,few,CASREGGTEAFF,TGCGCCAGCAGGGAGGGAGGAACTGAAGCTTTCTTT
TRBJ2-7,NA,TRBV20-1,few,CSARAWSRLEQYF,TGCAGTGCTAGAGCGTGGAGTCGGCTCGAGCAGTACTTC
TRBJ2-5,NA,TRBV6-2/TRBV6-3,NA,CASSHHGQRGETQYF,TGTGCCAGCAGTCACCACGGACAGAGGGGAGAGACCCAGTACTTC
TRBJ2-2,TRBD2,TRBV12-3/TRBV12-4,NA,CASSWWRGGPGELFF,TGTGCCAGCAGTTGGTGGCGGGGGGGCCCCGGGGAGCTGTTTTTT
TRBJ1-6,NA,TRBV27,many,CASSTGWNSPLHF,TGTGCCAGCAGCACAGGGTGGAATTCACCCCTCCACTTT
TRBJ2-7,TRBD2,TRBV6-6,few,CASGGAYEQYF,TGTGCCAGCGGGGGGGCCTACGAGCAGTACTTC
TRBJ1-2,NA,TRBV12-3/TRBV12-4,NA,CASSLGVTRGGYTF,TGTGCCAGCAGTTTAGGGGTGACAAGAGGCGGCTACACCTTC
TRBJ1-5,NA,TRBV6-6,NA,CASTSGAPQPQHF,TGTGCCAGCACCTCCGGCGCTCCTCAGCCCCAGCATTTT
TRBJ1-1,NA,TRBV5-1,NA,CASSSISRNTEAFF,TGCGCCAGCAGCTCGATATCCAGGAACACTGAAGCTTTCTTT
TRBJ1-1,NA,TRBV6-6,NA,CASRSGNTEAFF,TGTGCCAGCAGGAGCGGAAACACTGAAGCTTTCTTT
TRBJ2-7,NA,TRBV12-3/TRBV12-4,NA,CASSPQVGYEQYF,TGTGCCAGCAGTCCACAGGTTGGCTACGAGCAGTACTTC
TRBJ1-6,NA,TRBV28,few,CASSLTGESPLHF,TGTGCCAGCAGTTTAACGGGGGAGTCACCCCTCCACTTT
TRBJ2-1,NA,TRBV7-9,many,CASSSRVEQFF,TGTGCCAGCAGCTCCCGGGTGGAGCAGTTCTTC
TRBJ1-4,NA,TRBV5-5,NA,CASSLADGAEKLFF,TGTGCCAGCAGCTTGGCCGATGGTGCTGAAAAACTGTTTTTT
TRBJ1-5,NA,TRBV2,NA,CASSGQAYSNQPQHF,TGTGCCAGCAGTGGACAGGCTTATAGCAATCAGCCCCAGCATTTT